One sample yielded the 8 T cell receptor beta chains listed below, sequenced in a study of molecular identifiers for immune sequencing clone quantification. TCRdb re-derived calls from the PCR reads in MiXCR, one entry per CDR3 protein. The sample holds about 330,000 distinct CDR3 sequences, over 20% seen once. Source material: naive CD8+ T cells from blood, with Jurkat cell RNA spiked in. Subset: FACS-sorted CD8+CD4-CCR7+CD45RA+ naive T cells. Source of these receptors: a human donor in good health. Some libraries in this study had Jurkat cell RNA spiked in.

This clonotype turned up a few times. The V and J genes are TRBV6-6 and TRBJ2-3; D ambiguous. Germline-derived CDR1 and CDR2 are MNHNY and SVGAGI (reference sequence). The CDR3 length is 13 residues. The ends were cut back, 6 bases at V and 5 bases at J, with 12 bases in the middle. The CDR3: CASSVSYRDTQYF. For the CDR3, the DNA is TGTGCCAGCAGCGTATCTTACAGAGATACGCAGTATTTT.

Ten or more counts support this clonotype. This rearrangement joins TRBV7-9 to TRBJ2-3, with D unclear. The CDR3 is 15 amino acids. Germline V gene sequence: CDR1 SEHNR, CDR2 FQNEAQ (reference sequence). Between the trimmed V and J ends, which lost 2 bases and 2 bases, there was a span of 11 bases. The CDR3 coding sequence is TGTGCCAGCAGCTTAAATTCTCAGCCCACAGATACGCAGTATTTT. Its protein product is CASSLNSQPTDTQYF.

This clonotype has a count of ten or more. V and J are TRBV7-8 and TRBJ2-3, with TRBD2 identical over 9 bases. V lost 5 bases and J lost 3; bases outside the gene matches: 15. This CDR3 region has 18 residues. CDR1 SGHVS and CDR2 FQNEAQ come from the germline V gene. The CDR3 region has the DNA TGTGCCAGCAGCCTAGGGGGCGGGGGGGCTTTTTGGACAGATACGCAGTATTTT. Protein sequence: CASSLGGGGAFWTDTQYF.

This clonotype was seen a handful of times. V and J are TRBV9 and TRBJ2-3, with D hard to call. This CDR3 contains 11 residues. Trimming left V 3 bases short and J 9 bases short, with 8 bases between. The germline gives CDR1 SGDLS, CDR2 YYNGEE. The CDR3: CASSDYQTQYF. The CDR3 region has the DNA TGTGCCAGCAGCGACTATCAGACGCAGTATTTT.

This clonotype has a count of ten or more. The rearrangement uses TRBV7-2 and TRBJ2-3; the match to TRBD1 covers 8 bases. V dropped 3 bases and J dropped 5; count of bases not matched to a gene: 7. CDR3 length equals 15 residues. The germline gives CDR1 SGHTA, CDR2 FQGNSA. The DNA of the CDR3 is TGTGCCAGCAGCTTCAGGGGGCGCGCGATAGATACGCAGTATTTT. Protein: CASSFRGRAIDTQYF.

This clonotype was found a few times. The chain carries TRBV4-1 and TRBJ2-1; 8 bases are shared with TRBD2. Germline lookup yields CDR1 MGHRA and CDR2 YSYEKL. V lost 4 bases and J lost 5; bases outside the gene matches: 10. CDR3 length equals 16 residues. As DNA, the CDR3 is TGCGCCAGCAGCCCCACTGGGACTAGGGAGAACAATGAGCAGTTCTTC. Its protein is CASSPTGTRENNEQFF.

The chain carries TRBV20-1 and TRBJ2-1; 9 nucleotides line up with TRBD2. Trimming cost V 5 bases and J 1 base; bases outside gene matches: 6. The CDR3 is made up of 15 amino acids. Germline lookup yields CDR1 DFQATT and CDR2 SNEGSKA (reference sequence). CDR3 sequence reads: CSALRLAVSYNEQFF. The CDR3 nucleotides are TGCAGTGCTCTAAGACTAGCGGTATCCTACAATGAGCAGTTCTTC.

There are a few counts of this clonotype. The rearrangement joins TRBV3-1 to TRBJ1-5; D call uncertain. The CDR3 has 12 residues. Germline V gives CDR1 LGHDT, CDR2 YNNKEL (reference sequence). V was cut by 1 base and J by 7 bases, with 5 bases left in between. CDR3 bases: TGTGCCAGCAGCCAAGGAAGACAGCCCCAGCATTTT. This encodes CASSQGRQPQHF.